Each of the 3 T cell receptor beta chains below was sequenced from the same sample in a study of cytomegalovirus exposure and HLA in healthy donors. This PCR relied on a set of 60 Vbeta primers and 13 Jbeta primers. Measured with immunoSEQ multiplex PCR; TCRdb has only the in-frame clones, and not every one. The sample consists of under 200,000 clones, 75% to 90% of them appearing once. Sample: PBMCs. The source is a woman between 25 and 40 years old in good health and CMV-seronegative.

On this clone: One junction end does not reproduce the germline sequence, and a read error may be involved. This sequence joins TRBV7-7 and TRBJ2-1; TRBD2 might be the D (6 bases). The CDR3 is 14 residues long. CDR1 and CDR2 from the germline V gene are SSHAT and FNYEAQ (reference sequence). The CDR3, as DNA: TGTGCTAGCAGCGAAGGGACTGGAATTAATAAGCAGTTCTTC. Encoded protein: CASSEGTGINKQFF.

The J gene is TRBJ2-7, the V gene TRBV28, with 8 positions matching TRBD2. The CDR3 runs to 14 residues. V gave up 5 bases and J gave up 6 bases; unmatched junction bases: 9. Germline lookup yields CDR1 MDHEN and CDR2 SYDVKM. The CDR3 here is CASSPPGLEVEQYF. For the CDR3, the DNA is TGTGCCAGCAGTCCCCCGGGACTAGAAGTCGAGCAGTACTTC.

The rearrangement joins TRBV30 to TRBJ2-7; 10 bases are a match to TRBD2. V was clipped by 8 bases and J by 6 bases; unmatched bases: 10. This CDR3 region has 13 residues. Germline assignment: CDR1 GTSNPN and CDR2 SVGIG (reference sequence). The CDR3 nucleotides read TGTGCCCGGACAAGCGGGGGGGCGGGCGAGCAGTACTTC. It specifies CARTSGGAGEQYF.